A single T cell receptor (beta chain) is shown here with its context. Antigen specificity is unknown. This record comes from a study of post-analysis software for immune sequencing data. Overall study results and limits: By F measure, strong co-clustering occurred among samples prepared in the same batch. Normalized Chao1 diversity in multiple sclerosis patients fell significantly below that of controls. Higher frequency in patients than in controls was seen for roughly five TRBV segments, with TRBV5-6, TRBV5-1 and TRBV20-1 among them.

The authors incorporated unique molecular identifiers into the TCR beta cDNA libraries. With roughly 1 to 11 million T cells as the source, 450,000 to 600,000 cDNA molecules resulted. TCRdb re-called the PCR reads through MiXCR, storing one row per CDR3 protein. The sample yields roughly 540,000 distinct CDR3 sequences, around 31% seen once. Germline V CDR1 and CDR2: SGHRS, YFSETQ. Trimming stripped 2 bases from V and 0 bases from J, with 15 bases between. The CDR3 totals 17 residues. This sequence was found in a girl aged 2 to 17 with multiple sclerosis. The sequenced sample was blood. The rearrangement joins TRBV5-1 to TRBJ2-1; no firm D call. The CDR3 bases are TGCGCCAGCAGCTTTAGACGCTCCCAAAGCTCCTACAATGAGCAGTTCTTC. Amino acid sequence: CASSFRRSQSSYNEQFF.